This T cell receptor (beta chain) was captured by sequencing in a study of blood T cell repertoires in COVID-19. Assay used: immunoSEQ multiplex PCR; TCRdb lists only in-frame clones, some missing. The sample has approximately 250,000 clones; 83% are singletons. V lost 7 bases to trimming and J lost 0 bases, with 14 bases between them. The CDR3 is made up of 14 amino acids. Germline V gene data show CDR1 as SGHRS and CDR2 as YFSETQ. The origin of this receptor is a human donor in a cohort sampled during active COVID-19. This sequence joins TRBV5-1 and TRBJ2-7, with a possible D match to TRBD2 (6 bases). Sequencing was done on a sample of peripheral blood. The DNA for the CDR3 is TGCGCCAGCGCCGGGACTTATAGCTCCTACGAGCAGTACTTC. Its protein is CASAGTYSSYEQYF.